These T cell receptor beta chains were read from a single sample in a study of cytomegalovirus exposure and HLA in healthy donors. Data came from immunoSEQ multiplex PCR; TCRdb stores just in-frame clones and leaves some out. The sample shows roughly 100,000 clones, 79% of them seen only once. Sequencing used PBMCs. These TCRs come from a man aged 45-65 years in good health and CMV-seropositive. The CDR3 runs from the conserved cysteine through the conserved F or W. D genes are given only for firm matches. Some rows have no size entry. The others give once, few or many, or a class for an expanded clone.

TRBV4-3	TRBJ2-1	TRBD2	.	CASSQDPGLADSSYNEQFF	TGCGCCAGCAGCCAAGATCCGGGACTAGCGGATAGCTCCTACAATGAGCAGTTCTTC
TRBV6-1	TRBJ2-1	TRBD1	.	CASSVMGQGASEQFF	TGTGCCAGCAGTGTAATGGGACAGGGGGCCTCAGAGCAGTTCTTC
TRBV7-2	TRBJ2-7	.	once	CASSSDSWWQYF	TGTGCCAGCAGCTCGGACAGTTGGTGGCAGTACTTC
TRBV18	TRBJ1-4	.	.	CASSTDKLPSGEKLFF	TGTGCCAGCTCAACCGATAAACTTCCTTCGGGTGAAAAACTGTTTTTT
TRBV10-3	TRBJ2-2	.	.	CAISERQTNTGELFF	TGTGCCATCAGTGAGCGCCAGACGAACACCGGGGAGCTGTTTTTT
TRBV14	TRBJ2-4	TRBD2	.	CASSQLAGEPKNIQYF	TGTGCCAGCAGCCAGTTAGCGGGAGAGCCCAAAAACATTCAGTACTTC
TRBV19	TRBJ2-3	.	.	CASSVGRTDTQYF	TGTGCCAGTAGTGTGGGCCGCACAGATACGCAGTATTTT
TRBV5-1	TRBJ2-1	TRBD2	.	CASSTGLAGGNEQFF	TGCGCCAGCAGCACGGGACTAGCGGGAGGGAATGAGCAGTTCTTC
TRBV7-8	TRBJ2-3	.	.	CASSPDVGQSSTDTQYF	TGTGCCAGCAGCCCGGATGTCGGACAGTCCAGCACAGATACGCAGTATTTT
TRBV11-2	TRBJ2-1	.	.	CASSLIVPRNEQFF	TGTGCCAGCAGCTTAATCGTCCCGCGGAATGAGCAGTTCTTC
TRBV6-8	TRBJ2-7	TRBD1	few	CASSYFFGTGLYEQYF	TGTGCCAGCAGTTACTTCTTCGGGACAGGGCTTTACGAGCAGTACTTC
TRBV28	TRBJ2-2	TRBD2	.	CASSFFVWSAGGPVVTGELFF	TGTGCCAGCAGTTTTTTCGTATGGTCCGCGGGAGGGCCGGTCGTCACCGGGGAGCTGTTTTTT
TRBV7-2	TRBJ1-1	TRBD1	once	CASSLAGGQKAEAFF	TGTGCCAGCAGCTTAGCGGGGGGACAGAAGGCTGAAGCTTTCTTT
TRBV7-3	TRBJ2-5	TRBD1	.	CASSLGQGYQETQYF	TGTGCCAGCAGCTTGGGACAGGGGTACCAAGAGACCCAGTACTTC
TRBV7-2	TRBJ1-4	.	.	CASSSGRTNEKLFF	TGTGCCAGCAGCTCAGGGCGTACTAATGAAAAACTGTTTTTT
TRBV2	TRBJ2-7	TRBD2	.	CASSDWTSGEYEQYF	TGTGCCAGCAGTGATTGGACTAGCGGTGAATACGAGCAGTACTTC
TRBV6-6	TRBJ2-7	.	.	CASRNRIYEQYF	TGTGCCAGCAGAAACAGGATCTACGAGCAGTACTTC
TRBV5-1	TRBJ2-5	.	.	CASSLGTGEETQYF	TGCGCCAGCAGCTTAGGAACGGGAGAAGAGACCCAGTACTTC
TRBV7-2	TRBJ1-2	.	.	CASRRQEDGYTF	TGTGCCAGCAGGCGGCAGGAGGATGGCTACACCTTC
TRBV7-8	TRBJ2-7	TRBD2	.	CASNQLAGGDRSEQYF	TGTGCCAGCAACCAACTAGCGGGAGGAGATAGGAGCGAGCAGTACTTC
TRBV6-5	TRBJ2-4	.	.	CASSYSTGLGIQYF	TGTGCCAGCAGTTACTCTACCGGCCTCGGGATTCAGTACTTC
TRBV27	TRBJ1-4	.	.	CASSFANEKLFF	TGTGCCAGCAGTTTCGCTAATGAAAAACTGTTTTTT
TRBV30	TRBJ1-2	.	.	CAWRPRGGWSGYTF	TGTGCCTGGAGACCCCGGGGAGGGTGGAGTGGCTACACCTTC
TRBV28	TRBJ2-5	TRBD2	.	CASRPGTSGSYETQYF	TGTGCCAGCAGGCCCGGGACTAGCGGGAGTTATGAGACCCAGTACTTC
TRBV28	TRBJ2-7	.	.	CASSQTGYEQYF	TGTGCCAGCAGCCAGACAGGCTACGAGCAGTACTTC
TRBV14	TRBJ1-4	TRBD1	.	CASSHGRQGLNEKLFF	TGTGCCAGCAGCCATGGGAGACAGGGTTTAAATGAAAAACTGTTTTTT
TRBV28	TRBJ2-5	TRBD2	.	CASSMVSTSWDQETQYF	TGTGCCAGCAGTATGGTGTCGACTAGCTGGGATCAAGAGACCCAGTACTTC
TRBV7-8	TRBJ2-2	.	.	CASSLAWAQGELFF	TGTGCCAGCAGCTTAGCGTGGGCACAGGGGGAGCTGTTTTTT
TRBV6-1	TRBJ1-5	TRBD1	.	CASSETGVQPQHF	TGTGCCAGCAGTGAGACAGGGGTTCAGCCCCAGCATTTT
TRBV5-6	TRBJ2-3	TRBD2	.	CASSSNAAGGSTDTQYF	TGTGCCAGCAGCTCTAACGCCGCGGGAGGGAGCACAGATACGCAGTATTTT
TRBV11-3	TRBJ2-7	.	.	CASSGRGGEQYF	TGTGCCAGCAGCGGAAGAGGTGGAGAGCAGTACTTC
TRBV30	TRBJ1-2	.	.	CAWTTDWYGYTF	TGTGCCTGGACTACCGACTGGTATGGCTACACCTTC
TRBV7-6	TRBJ2-2	TRBD1	.	CASSLVSGQGGTGELFF	TGTGCCAGCAGCTTAGTTTCGGGACAGGGAGGCACCGGGGAGCTGTTTTTT
TRBV7-2	TRBJ2-1	.	.	CASSIQYQDNEQFF	TGTGCCAGCTCAATTCAATATCAGGACAATGAGCAGTTCTTC
TRBV6-1	TRBJ2-1	.	.	CASSEAPGSGGEQFF	TGTGCCAGCAGTGAAGCACCCGGGTCCGGGGGTGAGCAGTTCTTC
TRBV14	TRBJ1-5	TRBD1	.	CASSQAPGGNSNQPQHF	TGTGCCAGCAGCCAAGCACCAGGGGGAAATAGCAATCAGCCCCAGCATTTT
TRBV5-8	TRBJ2-1	TRBD2	.	CASSPGLAGEGNEQFF	TGTGCCAGCAGCCCCGGACTAGCGGGAGAAGGCAATGAGCAGTTCTTC
TRBV19	TRBJ2-2	.	.	CASNRDTGELFF	TGTGCCAGCAACAGAGACACCGGGGAGCTGTTTTTT
TRBV5-4	TRBJ2-6	.	.	CASSPVDRFAGANVLTF	TGTGCCAGCAGCCCGGTGGACAGATTTGCTGGGGCCAACGTCCTGACTTTC
TRBV5-1	TRBJ2-2	TRBD2	.	CASSKGLAGQTGELFF	TGCGCCAGCAGCAAGGGACTAGCGGGCCAGACCGGGGAGCTGTTTTTT